The 31 T cell receptor beta chains below come from one sample, sequenced in a study of T cell repertoires in cytomegalovirus infection. TCRdb used MiXCR to reprocess the reads, holding one entry per CDR3 protein. In the table there are roughly 600,000 distinct CDR3 sequences, 24% of which are singletons. The sequenced sample consisted of CD8+ T cells from PBMCs. Receptors originate from a human donor in good health (CMV status not recorded). Some clones in this sample may be carry-over from other donors' samples.

Ten or more counts support this clonotype. The chain carries TRBV7-9 and TRBJ2-3; no reliable D call. Looked up from germline, CDR1 is SEHNR and CDR2 is FQNEAQ (reference sequence). CDR3 length: 13 amino acids. V lost 4 bases and J 2 bases, leaving 7 bases between the germline ends. CDR3: CASSSEDTDTQYF. CDR3 bases: TGTGCCAGCAGCTCCGAAGACACAGATACGCAGTATTTT.

This clonotype was counted between two and nine times. V usage is TRBV6-2 or TRBV6-3 and J usage is TRBJ2-3; D gene unclear. The germline V gene has CDR1 MNHEY and CDR2 SVGEGT. The CDR3 covers 13 residues. Trimming shortened V by 10 bases and J by 1 base, and 12 bases separated the two germline ends. CDR3 DNA sequence: TGTGCCACCCTCCGGGTAGGCACAGATACGCAGTATTTT. This sequence encodes CATLRVGTDTQYF.

This clonotype occurred many times. This chain links TRBV10-3 with TRBJ2-7; D unresolved. This CDR3 is built from 16 residues. CDR1 is ENHRY and CDR2 is SYGVKD in the germline V gene. Between the trimmed V and J ends, which lost 0 bases and 0 bases, there was a span of 12 bases. CDR3 region: CAISESGPVLSYEQYV. CDR3 nucleotide sequence: TGTGCCATCAGTGAGTCCGGGCCGGTTCTCTCCTACGAGCAGTACGTC.

A few counts support this clonotype. CDR3 sequence: CSASDTYLEPQHF. CDR3 nucleotides: TGCAGTGCTTCTGACACCTACCTGGAGCCCCAGCATTTT. The rearrangement links TRBV20-1 to TRBJ1-5; D uncertain. The CDR3 spans 13 residues. V was clipped by 5 bases and J by 8 bases, with 16 bases between them. From germline, CDR1 is DFQATT and CDR2 SNEGSKA (reference sequence).

This clonotype was seen only a few times. The chain has TRBV11-2 and TRBJ2-7; D is possibly TRBD2 (5 bases). CDR1 and CDR2 (germline): SGHAT, FQNNGV. The CDR3 has 16 amino acids. Trimming removed 2 bases from V and 2 bases from J, with 16 bases in between. This CDR3 is CASSLWAPIGAYEQYF. In nucleotides, the CDR3 is TGTGCCAGCAGCTTATGGGCGCCGATCGGGGCCTACGAGCAGTACTTC.

The chain links TRBV2 to TRBJ1-1; a possible D gene is TRBD1 (5 bases). Germline values: CDR1 SNHLY, CDR2 FYNNEI. The CDR3 covers 16 residues. V was pared by 6 bases and J by 2 bases, with 19 bases between. This chain's CDR3 is CASSLGRQLANTEAFF. DNA of the CDR3: TGTGCCAGCAGCTTGGGACGTCAGTTAGCTAACACTGAAGCTTTCTTT.

This clonotype came up many times. The V gene is TRBV7-2, the J gene TRBJ2-1; TRBD1 matches at 7 bases. Germline V gene sequence: CDR1 SGHTA, CDR2 FQGNSA. V was pared by 6 bases and J by 10 bases, with 21 bases of the junction left unmatched. This CDR3 has 17 residues. CDR3 bases: TGTGCCAGCAGACCCGACAGGGTCCAATCTACTATTAAGGAGCAGTTCTTC. It translates to CASRPDRVQSTIKEQFF.

This clonotype occurred a few times. The V gene is TRBV27, the J gene TRBJ1-1, with unresolved D. This CDR3 has 13 residues. V lost 6 bases to trimming and J lost 1 base, with 9 bases between them. Germline lookup yields CDR1 MNHEY and CDR2 SMNVEV (reference sequence). The CDR3 here is CASRLLGNTEAFF. The CDR3 nucleotides are TGTGCCAGCAGGCTCCTCGGGAACACTGAAGCTTTCTTT.

This clonotype was counted at least ten times. The gene calls are TRBV28 and TRBJ2-3; 9 positions agree with TRBD2. The germline V gene encodes CDR1 MDHEN and CDR2 SYDVKM. The CDR3 loop spans 18 amino acids. V was pared by 3 bases and J by 0 bases, with 10 bases of the junction left unmatched. CDR3 sequence reads: CASSFLLAGQTSTDTQYF. The CDR3 DNA reads as TGTGCCAGCAGTTTTCTCCTAGCGGGGCAGACTAGCACAGATACGCAGTATTTT. Looking up the rest from reference TRBV28 and TRBJ2-3 gives the full variable domain: DVKVTQSSRYLVKRTGEKVFLECVQDMDHENMFWYRQDPGLGLRLIYFSYDVKMKEKGDIPEGYSVSREKKERFSLILESASTNQTSMYLCASSFLLAGQTSTDTQYFGPGTRLTVL.

Only a few counts were recorded for this clonotype. The chain carries TRBV27 and TRBJ2-3; 10 positions match TRBD2. V gave up 3 bases and J gave up 3 bases; unmatched junction bases: 12. CDR1 MNHEY and CDR2 SMNVEV come from the germline V gene (reference sequence). The CDR3 is 18 residues long. CDR3 residues: CASSFLELAGVGTDTQYF. CDR3 sequence (DNA): TGTGCCAGCAGTTTTCTTGAGCTAGCGGGGGTGGGGACAGATACGCAGTATTTT.

In its sample, this clonotype was seen a few times. The DNA of the CDR3 is TGTGCCAGCATCGGGGAAGGGCCAGAGCAGTACGTC. Translating it yields CASIGEGPEQYV. J is TRBJ2-7 and V is TRBV7-8; the D gene is possibly TRBD2 (5 bases). CDR1 and CDR2 from the germline V gene are SGHVS and FQNEAQ. V lost 7 bases and J 7 bases, leaving 14 bases between the germline ends. This CDR3 contains 12 residues.

There are many counts of this clonotype. The rearrangement joins TRBV7-8 to TRBJ1-5; TRBD1 might be the D (5 bases). The CDR3 runs to 16 residues. V gave up 4 bases and J gave up 2 bases, with 15 bases separating them. CDR1 is SGHVS, CDR2 FQNEAQ, per germline. This chain's CDR3 is CASSWTPQRGNQPQHF. For the CDR3, the DNA is TGTGCCAGCAGCTGGACACCTCAAAGGGGCAATCAGCCCCAGCATTTT.

This clonotype was found a few times. V usage is TRBV24-1 and J usage is TRBJ2-3; a possible D gene is TRBD2 (7 bases). The V end was cut by 4 bases, the J end by 0 bases, with 16 bases between. Germline-derived CDR1 and CDR2 are KGHDR and SFDVKD. This CDR3 comprises 17 residues. The CDR3 region is CATSDPGRGGSTDTQYF. The CDR3 DNA follows: TGTGCCACCAGTGACCCCGGTAGGGGGGGAAGCACAGATACGCAGTATTTT.

The rearrangement links TRBV6-5 to TRBJ2-1, with D possibly called TRBD1 or TRBD2 (6 bases each). CDR3 length: 13 amino acids. V gave up 5 bases and J gave up 9 bases, with 14 bases separating them. In germline, CDR1 is MNHEY, CDR2 SVGAGI. CDR3 bases: TGTGCCAGCAGTCTCCAAGGGGGGCCTGAGCAGTTCTTC. It specifies CASSLQGGPEQFF.

The rearrangement uses TRBV20-1 and TRBJ2-3; possibly TRBD1 or TRBD2 for D (5 bases each). V was pared by 0 bases and J by 6 bases, with 13 bases between. The CDR3 runs to 14 residues. CDR1 and CDR2 (germline): DFQATT, SNEGSKA (reference sequence). CDR3 in DNA: TGCAGTGCTAGAGAGGGGACCATTTTCGATACGCAGTATTTT. Amino acids: CSAREGTIFDTQYF.

This clonotype was seen a few times. The gene calls are TRBV11-2 and TRBJ1-1; the match to TRBD1 covers 12 bases. This CDR3 comprises 16 residues. The germline gives CDR1 SGHAT, CDR2 FQNNGV. V was pared by 3 bases and J by 4 bases, with 6 bases of the junction left unmatched. Here the CDR3 DNA reads TGTGCCAGCAGCTTCTGGGACAGGGGGCTGGGCACTGAAGCTTTCTTT. Translating it yields CASSFWDRGLGTEAFF.

Remarks on this clonotype: A much larger clone sits a single nucleotide away, making a read error possible. The rearrangement links TRBV6-1 to TRBJ1-4; no firm D call. This CDR3 has 15 residues. Between the trimmed V and J ends, which lost 4 bases and 10 bases, there was a span of 19 bases. Germline V lookup: CDR1 MNHNS, CDR2 SASEGT. The CDR3 here is CASSVLRLYGVKLFF. DNA for the CDR3: TGTGCCAGCAGTGTCCTTCGATTATACGGGGTAAAACTGTTTTTT.

The chain is built from TRBV7-6 and TRBJ2-1; TRBD1 agrees at 9 bases. Per germline, CDR1 SGHVS and CDR2 FNYEAQ. CDR3 length: 16 residues. V lost 5 bases, J lost 4 bases, and 9 bases stayed unmatched. The CDR3 spells CASSRRTGDRYNEQFF. Here the CDR3 DNA reads TGTGCCAGCAGCAGAAGGACAGGGGATCGTTACAATGAGCAGTTCTTC.

The chain is built from TRBV15 and TRBJ2-5, with 7 bases lining up with TRBD2. CDR1 LNHNV and CDR2 YYDKDF come from the germline V gene (reference sequence). Trimming took 0 bases from V and 3 from J; bases not matched to a gene: 16. The CDR3 is made up of 19 amino acids. CDR3 region: CATSRDFPPAGEMEETQYF. CDR3 nucleotide sequence: TGTGCCACCAGCAGAGATTTTCCCCCGGCGGGGGAGATGGAAGAGACCCAGTACTTC.

In this sample, this clonotype turned up a few times. The chain carries TRBV15 and TRBJ2-2; D uncertain. The CDR3 spans 13 residues. V lost 5 bases and J lost 4, with 8 bases in between. Germline assignment: CDR1 LNHNV and CDR2 YYDKDF (reference sequence). CDR3 DNA: TGTGCCACCAGCCTTTCGACCACCGGGGAGCTGTTTTTT. Protein: CATSLSTTGELFF. The variable domain in full, with the rest retrieved from reference TRBV15 and TRBJ2-2, is DAMVIQNPRYQVTQFGKPVTLSCSQTLNHNVMYWYQQKSSQAPKLLFHYYDKDFNNEADTPDNFQSRRPNTSFCFLDIRSPGLGDTAMYLCATSLSTTGELFFGEGSRLTVL.

This clonotype was counted a few times. The genes are TRBV7-2 and TRBJ2-5; 13 bases agree with TRBD2. This CDR3 comprises 16 residues. Looked up from germline, CDR1 is SGHTA and CDR2 is FQGNSA. The V gene end was trimmed by 6 bases and the J gene end by 5 bases; junction bases not matched to a gene: 9. The CDR3, as DNA: TGTGCCAGCAGGTCGACTAGCGGGGGGCAGGGGGAGACCCAGTACTTC. Translating it yields CASRSTSGGQGETQYF.

A note on this clonotype: A much larger clone lies a single base off, so this may be a read error. The rearrangement joins TRBV7-6 to TRBJ2-7; the match to TRBD1 covers 9 bases. Per germline, CDR1 SGHVS and CDR2 FNYEAQ. The CDR3 runs to 14 residues. CDR3 protein: CANSPPGTGNEQYV. CDR3 DNA sequence: TGTGCCAACAGCCCCCCCGGGACAGGGAACGAGCAGTACGTC.

The V and J genes are TRBV15 and TRBJ2-1; D might be TRBD1 or TRBD2, each matching 7 bases. The CDR3 totals 13 residues. The germline V gene has CDR1 LNHNV and CDR2 YYDKDF (reference sequence). V was clipped by 10 bases and J by 5 bases, with 15 bases between them. The CDR3 loop is CAIPGGGDNEQFF. The CDR3 DNA reads as TGTGCCATTCCAGGGGGGGGGGACAATGAGCAGTTCTTC.

This rearrangement joins TRBV28 to TRBJ2-3; weak D call: TRBD2 (6 bases). Trimming removed 7 bases at V and 4 bases at J, with 15 bases between. This CDR3 has 14 residues. Per the germline V gene, CDR1 is MDHEN and CDR2 is SYDVKM. CDR3 coding DNA: TGTGCCAGCACCCCCGAAGGGACTGCAGATACGCAGTATTTT. As protein: CASTPEGTADTQYF.

The V call is TRBV6-1, the J call TRBJ2-1, with 7 bases that match TRBD1. Germline V gene lookup returns CDR1 MNHNS and CDR2 SASEGT. After removal of 2 bases from V and 2 bases from J, the junction contained 6 bases not matched to a gene. The CDR3 length is 16 residues. CDR3 in amino acids: CASSETPTGPYNEQFF. The CDR3, as DNA: TGTGCCAGCAGTGAAACCCCGACAGGGCCCTACAATGAGCAGTTCTTC.

This chain links TRBV7-2 with TRBJ1-5, with D tentatively TRBD1 (5 bases). Germline V gene lookup returns CDR1 SGHTA and CDR2 FQGNSA. Trimming took off 4 bases at V and 5 bases at J, with 12 bases between the two ends. The CDR3 loop spans 14 amino acids. CDR3 amino acids: CASSSPGGYQPQHF. CDR3 in DNA: TGTGCCAGCAGCTCCCCGGGGGGGTATCAGCCCCAGCATTTT. The variable domain in full, completed from reference TRBV7-2 and TRBJ1-5, reads GAGVSQSPSNKVTEKGKDVELRCDPISGHTALYWYRQSLGQGLEFLIYFQGNSAPDKSGLPSDRFSAERTGGSVSTLTIQRTQQEDSAVYLCASSSPGGYQPQHFGDGTRLSIL.

Remarks on this clonotype: A read error may be the cause here, since a much bigger clone is one base away. The V and J genes are TRBV7-9 and TRBJ1-2, with D possibly matching TRBD1 (5 bases). This CDR3 has 18 residues. Germline CDR1 is SEHNR and CDR2 is FQNEAQ (reference sequence). The CDR3 DNA is TGTGCCGGCAGCCCGTACCCGGTCGGCAGTGGGGCCGGGAGCGGCTACACCTTC. Translation: CAGSPYPVGSGAGSGYTF.

The CDR3 coding sequence is TGCAGCGTTGACCACTCTTACACTGAAGCTTTCTTT. This codes for CSVDHSYTEAFF. The chain links TRBV29-1 to TRBJ1-1; no clear D gene. The V end was cut by 3 bases, the J end by 3 bases, with 8 bases between. The CDR3 has 12 residues. Germline V gene lookup returns CDR1 SQVTM and CDR2 ANQGSEA.

The sample holds a few counts of this clonotype. The chain links TRBV7-6 to TRBJ2-5; D may be TRBD2 (5 bases). The CDR3 spans 14 residues. Trimming cost V 6 bases and J 2 bases, with 13 bases left between them. In germline, CDR1 is SGHVS, CDR2 FNYEAQ. The CDR3 DNA is TGTGCCAGCAGGTATAGCGCACTTCAAGAGACCCAGTACTTC. Its protein is CASRYSALQETQYF.

The chain is built from TRBV9 and TRBJ2-1, with TRBD2 identical over 8 bases. CDR1 and CDR2 from the germline V gene are SGDLS and YYNGEE. V shed 3 bases and J 5 bases; nucleotides not matched to a gene: 10. The CDR3 is made up of 16 amino acids. CDR3 nucleotide sequence: TGTGCCAGCAGCGCCATAGCGGGGAGGTGGAACAATGAGCAGTTCTTC. Translated, it gives CASSAIAGRWNNEQFF.

The chain joins TRBV20-1 to TRBJ2-7, with a possible D match to TRBD1 (6 bases). The V gene lost 6 bases and the J gene lost 6 bases, with 12 bases spanning the gap. CDR1 and CDR2 from the germline V gene are DFQATT and SNEGSKA (reference sequence). The CDR3 spans 11 residues. The CDR3: CSAKTGREQYF. CDR3 sequence (DNA): TGCAGTGCCAAGACAGGACGCGAGCAGTACTTC.